Given below is one TCR beta chain in context. The sample belongs to a study of technical replicates of blood from a few donors. Trimming pared 2 bases from V and 4 bases from J, leaving 14 bases between. The CDR3 is 16 amino acids. Germline V gene sequence: CDR1 SSHAT, CDR2 FNYEAQ (reference sequence). The assay was immunoSEQ multiplex PCR, and TCRdb's table has in-frame clones only and misses some. The data show more than 65,000 clones, with 95% to 98% seen just once and around 0.28% held by the top ten. The V and J genes are TRBV7-7 and TRBJ2-2, with TRBD1 as a possible D gene (6 bases). The sample comprised T cells isolated from PBMCs. The TCR was taken from a human donor in good health. CDR3: CASSLTLDRRTGELFF. The CDR3 DNA is TGTGCCAGCAGCTTAACCTTGGACAGACGCACCGGGGAGCTGTTTTTT. Complete variable domain (other parts from reference TRBV7-7 and TRBJ2-2): GAGVSQSPRYKVTKRGQDVTLRCDPISSHATLYWYQQALGQGPEFLTYFNYEAQPDKSGLPSDRFSAERPEGSISTLTIQRTEQRDSAMYRCASSLTLDRRTGELFFGEGSRLTVL.